These 5 T cell receptor beta chains share one sample of origin, sequenced in a study of CD8 T cells in acute hepatitis C reinfection. Method: immunoSEQ multiplex PCR; TCRdb's copy keeps in-frame clones and lacks some. The repertoire holds about 38,000 clones, with over 75% as singletons. Specified time point: naive CD8 control sorted from an acute-time-point sample. The sample taken for sequencing was naive CD8+ T cells from PBMCs. These receptors were collected from a woman aged 18-35 years who spontaneously cleared hepatitis C infection.

This sequence joins TRBV11-2 and TRBJ2-3, with D possibly being TRBD2 (5 bases). Germline lookup yields CDR1 SGHAT and CDR2 FQNNGV. The CDR3 is made up of 15 amino acids. V lost 5 bases to trimming and J lost 4 bases, with 16 bases between them. CDR3 in amino acids: CASSLQEETPDTQYF. CDR3 coding DNA: TGTGCCAGCAGCCTCCAGGAGGAAACCCCAGATACGCAGTATTTT.

This clone was recorded once. J is TRBJ1-1 and V is TRBV4-1; D call uncertain. The V end lost 6 bases, the J end lost 0 bases, and 14 bases lay between the germline ends. The germline V gene encodes CDR1 MGHRA and CDR2 YSYEKL. The CDR3 loop spans 15 amino acids. The CDR3, as DNA: TGCGCCAGCAGTGTGGACGGAGGGATGAACACTGAAGCTTTCTTT. Residues: CASSVDGGMNTEAFF.

This chain connects TRBV7-9 to TRBJ2-2, with a possible D match to TRBD1 (5 bases). CDR1 is SEHNR, CDR2 FQNEAQ, per germline (reference sequence). CDR3 length: 15 amino acids. V lost 5 bases, J lost 4 bases, and 14 bases lay in between. CDR3 nucleotides: TGTGCCAGCAGCCCCCCGGACATTGGCACCGGGGAGCTGTTTTTT. Translated, it gives CASSPPDIGTGELFF. Filled out from reference TRBV7-9 and TRBJ2-2, the complete variable domain reads DTGVSQNPRHKITKRGQNVTFRCDPISEHNRLYWYRQTLGQGPEFLTYFQNEAQLEKSRLLSDRFSAERPKGSFSTLEIQRTEQGDSAMYLCASSPPDIGTGELFFGEGSRLTVL.

V gene TRBV9 combines with J gene TRBJ2-1; 12 bases align to TRBD2. Germline CDR1 is SGDLS and CDR2 is YYNGEE. Trimming at V came to 0 bases and at J to 2 bases, leaving 0 bases not matched to a gene. This CDR3 is 16 amino acids long. The CDR3 protein is CASSVGTSGTYNEQFF. The CDR3 region has the DNA TGTGCCAGCAGCGTAGGGACTAGCGGGACCTACAATGAGCAGTTCTTC.

This chain links TRBV7-2 with TRBJ2-4; D gene uncertain. Germline V lookup: CDR1 SGHTA, CDR2 FQGNSA. The CDR3 contains 15 residues. V dropped 1 base and J dropped 0 bases, with 7 bases sitting between them. CDR3 amino acids: CASSLGPLAKNIQYF. CDR3 DNA sequence: TGTGCCAGCAGCTTAGGACCGCTAGCCAAAAACATTCAGTACTTC.